The entry below gives a single T cell receptor (beta chain) sequence along with its context. Its antigen remains unidentified. No much larger clone exists at a distance of one base, and base qualities are not known. The source of the sample is a study of blood T cell repertoires in COVID-19 (dated by TCRdb to 2019 to 2021). Notes on the research overall: Collaborator samples came from the United States, Italy and Spain and covered acute and convalescent phases of COVID-19. Samples came from the ongoing ImmuneRACE study (first 160 participants) plus 1,254 subjects from 6 global collaborators. The repertoires were made available in a free public database intended to serve as a resource for research on the immune response to SARS-CoV-2. Sample metadata almost always included a de-identified subject ID, COVID-19 status, age in years and sex. Where available, HLA class I and class II types were taken from metadata supplied by the sample provider and were not determined by assay-based typing. The prospective study material was composed of cDNA or gDNA derived from T cells, B-cell-depleted T cells, or PBMCs. The dataset comprised deeply sampled blood TCRbeta repertoires from subjects exposed to, actively infected with, or recovered from COVID-19. General conclusions and limits of the study: How much clinical and demographic metadata was included differed by source and by participant, and the metadata was provided uncurated.

TCRbeta CDR3 regions were amplified from genomic DNA using the immunoSEQ Assay, a bias-controlled multiplex PCR. The authors' pipeline ran thus. The number of nucleated cells in each sample was estimated from the amplification of reference gene primers within the assay. To quantify the absolute abundance of each unique TCRbeta CDR3 rearrangement, sequence reads were collapsed and filtered. Productive Simpson clonality was computed per sample as the square root of Simpson's diversity index over productive rearrangements. Not all clones reach the TCRdb copy of this immuneACCESS table, which keeps in-frame sequences only. Checked studies attribute under half of the gap to unresolved V genes and leave the rest unexplained. D and trimming were read from the DNA, whereas the V and J calls and clone size are those reported in that table. The sample yields around 400,000 clones; 88% were counted once. Of the sample, approximately 1.5% is held by the ten largest clones.

There are 13 amino acids in the CDR3, from cysteine to phenylalanine inclusive. Kept here is only the CDR3 DNA, which spans 39 bases and is read in frame from base 1. The germline V gene gives CDR1 as SQVTM and CDR2 as ANQGSEA. V gives up 7 bases and J gives up 5 bases, and the segment between their germline ends measures 18 bases. In the prospective study, participants were roughly 18 to 100 years old, resided in approximately 22 geographic areas of the United States, and were enrolled through a virtual design. To assign participants to cohorts, the prospective study relied on clinical history that participants themselves reported in a screening survey and a study questionnaire. Exposed participants had been in contact with someone with a PCR-confirmed or clinician-diagnosed COVID-19 case within 2 weeks of study entry. In the prospective study, whole blood, serum and a nasopharyngeal or oropharyngeal swab were collected from each participant by mobile phlebotomists. Prospective study participants could optionally give additional blood draws and questionnaires over a roughly 2-month period. Blood samples from the prospective study were shipped frozen or at room temperature prior to DNA extraction.

The sequenced sample consisted of PBMCs or T cells enriched from blood (not recorded which). The receptor was derived from a woman in her late teens or twenties who had been exposed to COVID-19. The rearrangement combines TRBV29-1 with TRBJ2-7; 6 matching bases give a weak D call of TRBD1. For the CDR3, the sequence is CSARQDLRDEQYF. The DNA reads TGCAGCGCACGACAGGACCTCCGGGACGAGCAGTACTTC.